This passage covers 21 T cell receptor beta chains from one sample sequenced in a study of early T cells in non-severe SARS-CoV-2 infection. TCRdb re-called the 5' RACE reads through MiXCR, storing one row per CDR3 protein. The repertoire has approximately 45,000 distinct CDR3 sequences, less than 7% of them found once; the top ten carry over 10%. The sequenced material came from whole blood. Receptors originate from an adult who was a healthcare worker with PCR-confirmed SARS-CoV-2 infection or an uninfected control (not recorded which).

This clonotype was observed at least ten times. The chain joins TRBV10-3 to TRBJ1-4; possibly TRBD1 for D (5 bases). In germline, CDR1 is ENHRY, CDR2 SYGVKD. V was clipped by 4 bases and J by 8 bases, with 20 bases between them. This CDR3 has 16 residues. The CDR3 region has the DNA TGTGCCATCAGTGGTTCTGGGGCCAAGGACGGGGAAAAACTGTTTTTT. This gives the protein CAISGSGAKDGEKLFF.

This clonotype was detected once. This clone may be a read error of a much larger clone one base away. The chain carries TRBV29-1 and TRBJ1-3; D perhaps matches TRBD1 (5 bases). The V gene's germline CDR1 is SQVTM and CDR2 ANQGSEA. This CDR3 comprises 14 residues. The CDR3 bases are TGCAGCGTTGAACCTCGAGGACACGGAAACTCCATATATTTT. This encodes CSVEPRGHGNSIYF.

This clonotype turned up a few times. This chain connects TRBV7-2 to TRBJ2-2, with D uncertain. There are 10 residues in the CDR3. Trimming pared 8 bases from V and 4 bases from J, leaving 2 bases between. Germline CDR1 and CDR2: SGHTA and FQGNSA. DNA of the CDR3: TGTGCCAGCGTCACCGGGGAGCTGTTTTTT. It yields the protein CASVTGELFF. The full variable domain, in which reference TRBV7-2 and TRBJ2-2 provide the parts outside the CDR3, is GAGVSQSPSNKVTEKGKDVELRCDPISGHTALYWYRQSLGQGLEFLIYFQGNSAPDKSGLPSDRFSAERTGGSVSTLTIQRTQQEDSAVYLCASVTGELFFGEGSRLTVL.

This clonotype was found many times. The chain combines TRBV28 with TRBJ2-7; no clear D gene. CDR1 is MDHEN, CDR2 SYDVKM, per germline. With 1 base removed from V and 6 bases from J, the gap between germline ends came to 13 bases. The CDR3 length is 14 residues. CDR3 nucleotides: TGTGCCAGCAGTTTATCAGTGGGCGTGGGCGAGCAGTACTTC. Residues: CASSLSVGVGEQYF.

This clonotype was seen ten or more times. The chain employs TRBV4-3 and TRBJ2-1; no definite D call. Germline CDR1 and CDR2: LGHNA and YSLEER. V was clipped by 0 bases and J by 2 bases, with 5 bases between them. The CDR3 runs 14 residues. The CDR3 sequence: CASSQETAYNEQFF. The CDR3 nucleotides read TGCGCCAGCAGCCAAGAAACAGCCTACAATGAGCAGTTCTTC.

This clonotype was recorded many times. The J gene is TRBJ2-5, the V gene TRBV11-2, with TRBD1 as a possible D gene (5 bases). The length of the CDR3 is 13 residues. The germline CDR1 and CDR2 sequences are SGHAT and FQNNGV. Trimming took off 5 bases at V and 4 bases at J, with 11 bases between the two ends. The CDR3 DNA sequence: TGTGCCAGCAGCCCCGAAGACAGAGAGACCCAGTACTTC. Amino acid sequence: CASSPEDRETQYF.

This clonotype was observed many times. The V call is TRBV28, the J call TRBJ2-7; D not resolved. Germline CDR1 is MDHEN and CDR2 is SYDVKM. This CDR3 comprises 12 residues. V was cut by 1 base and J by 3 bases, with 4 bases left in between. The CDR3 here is CASSLSIYEQYF. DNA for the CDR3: TGTGCCAGCAGTTTATCCATCTACGAGCAGTACTTC.

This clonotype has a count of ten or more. This CDR3 reads CASSFLAGGQETQYF. CDR3 DNA: TGTGCCAGCAGTTTCTTAGCGGGGGGACAAGAGACCCAGTACTTC. The V gene is TRBV27, the J gene TRBJ2-5; 10 nucleotides align to TRBD2. The junction had 3 bases not matched to a gene; V was cut back by 3 bases and J by 2 bases. The CDR3 is 15 residues long. The germline V gene has CDR1 MNHEY and CDR2 SMNVEV (reference sequence).

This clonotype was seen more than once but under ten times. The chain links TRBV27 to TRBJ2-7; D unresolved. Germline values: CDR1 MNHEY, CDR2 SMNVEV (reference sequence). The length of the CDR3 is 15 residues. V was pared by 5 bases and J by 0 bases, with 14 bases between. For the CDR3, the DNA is TGTGCCAGCAGTCCAATGACGGGCAGCTCCTACGAGCAGTACTTC. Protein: CASSPMTGSSYEQYF.

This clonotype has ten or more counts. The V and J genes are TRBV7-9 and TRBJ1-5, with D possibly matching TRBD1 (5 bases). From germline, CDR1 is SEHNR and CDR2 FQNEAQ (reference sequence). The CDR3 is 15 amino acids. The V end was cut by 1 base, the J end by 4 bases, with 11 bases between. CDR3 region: CASSLGRVGNQPQHF. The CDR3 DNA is TGTGCCAGCAGCTTAGGCAGGGTCGGAAATCAGCCCCAGCATTTT.

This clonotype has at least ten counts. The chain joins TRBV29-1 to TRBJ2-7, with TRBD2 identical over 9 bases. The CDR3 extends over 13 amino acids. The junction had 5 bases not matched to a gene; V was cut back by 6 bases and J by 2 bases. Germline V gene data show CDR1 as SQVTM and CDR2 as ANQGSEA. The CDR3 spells CSVSSGEPYEQYF. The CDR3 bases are TGCAGCGTGTCTAGCGGGGAACCCTACGAGCAGTACTTC.

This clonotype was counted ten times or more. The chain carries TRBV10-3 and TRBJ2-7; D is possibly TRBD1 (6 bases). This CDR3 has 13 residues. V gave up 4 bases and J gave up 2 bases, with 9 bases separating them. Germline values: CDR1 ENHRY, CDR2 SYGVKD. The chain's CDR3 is CAISVTGTYEQYF. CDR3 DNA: TGTGCCATCAGTGTCACAGGGACCTACGAGCAGTACTTC.

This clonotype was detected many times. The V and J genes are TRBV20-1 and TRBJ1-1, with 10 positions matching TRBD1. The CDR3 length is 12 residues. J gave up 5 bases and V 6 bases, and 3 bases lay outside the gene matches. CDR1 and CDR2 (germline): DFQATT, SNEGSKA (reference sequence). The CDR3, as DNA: TGCAGTGCAGACAGGGGGCTTACTGAAGCTTTCTTT. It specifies CSADRGLTEAFF.

Here the CDR3 DNA reads TGTGCCAGCAGTCCCCCAGCGCTGAACACCGGGGAGCTGTTTTTT. Protein: CASSPPALNTGELFF. This chain joins TRBV28 and TRBJ2-2; D is unresolved. Germline V gene sequence: CDR1 MDHEN, CDR2 SYDVKM. The CDR3 loop spans 15 amino acids. Trimming removed 5 bases from V and 1 base from J, with 11 bases in between.

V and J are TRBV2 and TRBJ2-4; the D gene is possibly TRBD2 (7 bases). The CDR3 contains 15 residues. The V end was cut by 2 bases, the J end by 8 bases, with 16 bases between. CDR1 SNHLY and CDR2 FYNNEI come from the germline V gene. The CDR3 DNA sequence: TGTGCCAGCAGTGAACTTGGGGGGGCGAGGGACATTCAGTACTTC. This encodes CASSELGGARDIQYF.

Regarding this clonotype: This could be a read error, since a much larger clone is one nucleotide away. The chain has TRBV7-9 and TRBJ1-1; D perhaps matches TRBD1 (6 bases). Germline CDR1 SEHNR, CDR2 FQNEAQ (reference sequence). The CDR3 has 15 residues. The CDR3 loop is CANSLGGLGPTEAFF. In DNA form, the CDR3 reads TGTGCCAACAGCTTAGGGGGACTAGGGCCCACTGAAGCTTTCTTT.

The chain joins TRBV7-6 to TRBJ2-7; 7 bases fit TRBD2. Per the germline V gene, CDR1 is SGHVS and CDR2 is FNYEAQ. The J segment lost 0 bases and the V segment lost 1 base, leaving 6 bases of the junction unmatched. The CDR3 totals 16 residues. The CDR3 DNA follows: TGTGCCAGCAGCTTAGAGGGGCGGGGGAGCTCCTACGAGCAGTACTTC. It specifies CASSLEGRGSSYEQYF.

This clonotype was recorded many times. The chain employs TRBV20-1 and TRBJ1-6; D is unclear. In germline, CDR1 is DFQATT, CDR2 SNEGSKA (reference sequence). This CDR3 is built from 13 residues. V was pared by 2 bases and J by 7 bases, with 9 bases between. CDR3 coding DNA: TGCAGTGCTAGATTAGGGAAGAATTCACCCCTCCACTTT. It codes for CSARLGKNSPLHF.

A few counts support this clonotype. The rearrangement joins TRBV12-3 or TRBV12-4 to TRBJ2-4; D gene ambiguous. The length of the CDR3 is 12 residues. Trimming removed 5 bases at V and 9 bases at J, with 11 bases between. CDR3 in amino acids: CASSLVWGIQYF. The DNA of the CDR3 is TGTGCCAGCAGTCTAGTGTGGGGCATTCAGTACTTC.

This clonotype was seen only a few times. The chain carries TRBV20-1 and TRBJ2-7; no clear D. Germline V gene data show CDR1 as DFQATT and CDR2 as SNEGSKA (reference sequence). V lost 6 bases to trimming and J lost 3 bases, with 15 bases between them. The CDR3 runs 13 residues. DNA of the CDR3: TGCAGTGCGTGCAGAATAGGTGGCTACGAGCAGTACTTC. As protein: CSACRIGGYEQYF.

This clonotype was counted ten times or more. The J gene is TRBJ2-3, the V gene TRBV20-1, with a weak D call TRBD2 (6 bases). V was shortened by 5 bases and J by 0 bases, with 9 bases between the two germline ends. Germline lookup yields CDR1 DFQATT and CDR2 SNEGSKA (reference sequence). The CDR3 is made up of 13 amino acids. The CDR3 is CSAGGVSTDTQYF. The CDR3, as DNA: TGCAGTGCTGGAGGGGTCAGCACAGATACGCAGTATTTT.